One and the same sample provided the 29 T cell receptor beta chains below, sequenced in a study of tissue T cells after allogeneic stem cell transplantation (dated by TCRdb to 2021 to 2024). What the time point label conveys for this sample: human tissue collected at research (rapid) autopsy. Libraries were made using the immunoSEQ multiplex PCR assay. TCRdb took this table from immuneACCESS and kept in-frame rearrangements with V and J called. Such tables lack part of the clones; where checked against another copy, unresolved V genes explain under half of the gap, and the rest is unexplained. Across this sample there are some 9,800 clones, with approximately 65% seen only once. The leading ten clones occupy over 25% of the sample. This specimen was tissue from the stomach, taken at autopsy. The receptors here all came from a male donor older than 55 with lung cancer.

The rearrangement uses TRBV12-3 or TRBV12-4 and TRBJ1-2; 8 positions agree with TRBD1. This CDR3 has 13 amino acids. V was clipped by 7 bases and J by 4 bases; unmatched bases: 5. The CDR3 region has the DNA TGTGCCAGCACCCGGACAGGGCGCTATGGCTACACCTTC. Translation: CASTRTGRYGYTF.

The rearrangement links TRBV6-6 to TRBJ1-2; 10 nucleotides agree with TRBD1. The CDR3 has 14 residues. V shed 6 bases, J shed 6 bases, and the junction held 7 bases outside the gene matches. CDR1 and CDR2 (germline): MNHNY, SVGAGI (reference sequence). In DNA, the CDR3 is TGTGCCAGCAGCCCGACAGGGGGCGTCAATGGCTACACCTTC. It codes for CASSPTGGVNGYTF.

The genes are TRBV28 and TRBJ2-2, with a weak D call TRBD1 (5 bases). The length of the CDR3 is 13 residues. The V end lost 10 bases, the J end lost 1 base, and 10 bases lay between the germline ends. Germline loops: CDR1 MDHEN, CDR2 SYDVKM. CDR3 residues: CATGRRNTGELFF. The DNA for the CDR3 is TGTGCCACAGGGCGGAGGAACACCGGGGAGCTGTTTTTT.

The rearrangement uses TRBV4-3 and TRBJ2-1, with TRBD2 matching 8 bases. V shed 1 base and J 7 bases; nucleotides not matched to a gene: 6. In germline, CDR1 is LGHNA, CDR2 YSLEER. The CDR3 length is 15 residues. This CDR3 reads CASSQALAGGNEQFF. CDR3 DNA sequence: TGCGCCAGCAGCCAAGCTCTCGCGGGAGGAAATGAGCAGTTCTTC.

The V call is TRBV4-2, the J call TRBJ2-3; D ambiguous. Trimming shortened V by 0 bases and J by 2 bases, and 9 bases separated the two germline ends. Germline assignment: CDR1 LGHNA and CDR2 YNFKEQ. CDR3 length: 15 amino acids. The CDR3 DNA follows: TGTGCCAGCAGCCAAGATCCGGACCTCACAGATACGCAGTATTTT. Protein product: CASSQDPDLTDTQYF.

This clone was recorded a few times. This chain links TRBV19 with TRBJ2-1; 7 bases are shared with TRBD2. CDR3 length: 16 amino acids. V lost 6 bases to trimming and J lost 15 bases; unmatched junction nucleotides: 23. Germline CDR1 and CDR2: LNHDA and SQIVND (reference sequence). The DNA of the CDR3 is TGTGCCAGTAGGGACGTTTGGGGGTCGGCGGGAGTAGTATGGTTCTTC. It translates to CASRDVWGSAGVVWFF.

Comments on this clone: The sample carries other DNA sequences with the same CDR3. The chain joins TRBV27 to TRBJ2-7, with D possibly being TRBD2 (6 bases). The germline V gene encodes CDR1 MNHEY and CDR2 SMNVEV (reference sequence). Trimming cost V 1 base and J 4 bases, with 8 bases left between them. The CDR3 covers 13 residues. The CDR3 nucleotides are TGTGCCAGCAGTTTATTACGGGGGTACGAGCAGTACTTC. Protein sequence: CASSLLRGYEQYF.

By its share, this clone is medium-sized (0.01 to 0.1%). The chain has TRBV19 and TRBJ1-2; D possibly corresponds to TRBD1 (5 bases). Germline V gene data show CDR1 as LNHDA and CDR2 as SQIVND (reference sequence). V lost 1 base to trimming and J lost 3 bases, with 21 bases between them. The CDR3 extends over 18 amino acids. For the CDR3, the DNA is TGTGCCAGTAGTATAGGATTTGGGACTGCTTTCCTGGACTATGGCTACACCTTC. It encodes CASSIGFGTAFLDYGYTF.

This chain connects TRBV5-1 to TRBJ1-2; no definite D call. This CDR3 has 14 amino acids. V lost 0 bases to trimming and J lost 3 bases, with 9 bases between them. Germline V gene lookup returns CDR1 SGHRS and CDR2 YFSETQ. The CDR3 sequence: CASSLVGRDYGYTF. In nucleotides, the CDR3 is TGCGCCAGCAGCTTGGTCGGGAGAGACTATGGCTACACCTTC.

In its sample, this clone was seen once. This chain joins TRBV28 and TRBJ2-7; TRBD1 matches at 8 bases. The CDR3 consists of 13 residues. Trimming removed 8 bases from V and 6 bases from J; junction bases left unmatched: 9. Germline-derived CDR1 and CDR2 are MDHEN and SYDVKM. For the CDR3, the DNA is TGTGCCAGCTCCCCTGGGACAGGTGGCGAGCAGTACTTC. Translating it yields CASSPGTGGEQYF. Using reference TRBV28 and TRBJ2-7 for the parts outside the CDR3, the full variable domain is DVKVTQSSRYLVKRTGEKVFLECVQDMDHENMFWYRQDPGLGLRLIYFSYDVKMKEKGDIPEGYSVSREKKERFSLILESASTNQTSMYLCASSPGTGGEQYFGPGTRLTVT.

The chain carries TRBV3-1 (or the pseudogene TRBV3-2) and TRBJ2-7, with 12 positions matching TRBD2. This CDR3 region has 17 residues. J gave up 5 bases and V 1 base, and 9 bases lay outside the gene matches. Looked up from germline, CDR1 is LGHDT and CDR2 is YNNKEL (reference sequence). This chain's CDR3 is CASSQGHRLAGAHEQYF. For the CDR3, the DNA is TGTGCCAGCAGCCAAGGGCATAGACTAGCGGGAGCGCACGAGCAGTACTTC.

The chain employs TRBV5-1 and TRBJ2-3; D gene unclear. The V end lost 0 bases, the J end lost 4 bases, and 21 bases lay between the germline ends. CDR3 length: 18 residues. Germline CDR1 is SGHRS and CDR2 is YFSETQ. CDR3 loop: CASSLEVVGLVGPDTQYF. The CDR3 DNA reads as TGCGCCAGCAGCTTGGAAGTTGTGGGCCTAGTTGGTCCAGATACGCAGTATTTT.

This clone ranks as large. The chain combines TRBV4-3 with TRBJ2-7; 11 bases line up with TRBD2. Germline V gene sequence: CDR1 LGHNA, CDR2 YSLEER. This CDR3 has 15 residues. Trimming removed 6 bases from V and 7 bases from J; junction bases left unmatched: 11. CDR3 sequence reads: CASRASGTSGGEQYF. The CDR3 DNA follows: TGCGCCAGCAGGGCATCCGGGACTAGCGGAGGGGAGCAGTACTTC.

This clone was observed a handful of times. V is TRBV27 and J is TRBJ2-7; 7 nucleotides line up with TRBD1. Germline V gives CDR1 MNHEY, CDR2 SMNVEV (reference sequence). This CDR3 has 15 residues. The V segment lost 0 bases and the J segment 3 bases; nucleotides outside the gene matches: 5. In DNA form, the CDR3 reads TGTGCCAGCAGTTTATCCCAGGGACAGCGCTACGAGCAGTACTTC. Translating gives CASSLSQGQRYEQYF.

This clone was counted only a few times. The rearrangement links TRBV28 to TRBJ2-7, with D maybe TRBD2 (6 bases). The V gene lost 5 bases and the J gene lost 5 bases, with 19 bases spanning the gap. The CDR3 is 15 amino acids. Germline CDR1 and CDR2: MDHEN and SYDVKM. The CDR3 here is CASSTPGLRLDEQYF. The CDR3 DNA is TGTGCCAGCAGTACACCGGGACTTCGTTTGGACGAGCAGTACTTC.

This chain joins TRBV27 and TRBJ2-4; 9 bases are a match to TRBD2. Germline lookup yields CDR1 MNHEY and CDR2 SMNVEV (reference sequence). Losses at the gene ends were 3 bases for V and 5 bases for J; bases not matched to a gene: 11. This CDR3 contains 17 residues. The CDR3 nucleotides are TGTGCCAGCAGTTTTCGGGTTAGCGGGAGCGCCCAAAACATTCAGTACTTC. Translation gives CASSFRVSGSAQNIQYF.

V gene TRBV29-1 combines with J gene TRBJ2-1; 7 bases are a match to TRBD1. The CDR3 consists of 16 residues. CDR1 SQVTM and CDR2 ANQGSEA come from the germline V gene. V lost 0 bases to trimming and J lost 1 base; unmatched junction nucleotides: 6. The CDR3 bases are TGCAGCGTTGAAGACCCAGACAGGGAATCCTACAATGAGCAGTTCTTC. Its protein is CSVEDPDRESYNEQFF.

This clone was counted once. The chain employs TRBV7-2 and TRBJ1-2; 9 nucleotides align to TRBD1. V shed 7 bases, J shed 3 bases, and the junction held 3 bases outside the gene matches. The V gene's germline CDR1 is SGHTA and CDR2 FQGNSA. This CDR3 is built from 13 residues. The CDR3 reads CASTRDRDYGYTF. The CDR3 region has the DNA TGTGCCAGCACCCGGGACAGGGACTATGGCTACACCTTC.

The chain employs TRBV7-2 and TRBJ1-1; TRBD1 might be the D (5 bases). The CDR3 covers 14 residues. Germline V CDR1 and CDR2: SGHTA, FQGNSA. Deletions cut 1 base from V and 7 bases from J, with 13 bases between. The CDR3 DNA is TGTGCCAGCAGCTTAGTCAGGGTTAAGGGTGAAGCTTTCTTT. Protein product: CASSLVRVKGEAFF.

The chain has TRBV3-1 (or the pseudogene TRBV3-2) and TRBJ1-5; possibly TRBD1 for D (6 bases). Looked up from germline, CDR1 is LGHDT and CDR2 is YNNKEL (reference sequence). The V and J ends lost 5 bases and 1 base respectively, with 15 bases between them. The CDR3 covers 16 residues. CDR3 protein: CASSYGQPRSNQPQHF. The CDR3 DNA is TGTGCCAGCAGCTATGGACAGCCCAGGAGCAATCAGCCCCAGCATTTT.

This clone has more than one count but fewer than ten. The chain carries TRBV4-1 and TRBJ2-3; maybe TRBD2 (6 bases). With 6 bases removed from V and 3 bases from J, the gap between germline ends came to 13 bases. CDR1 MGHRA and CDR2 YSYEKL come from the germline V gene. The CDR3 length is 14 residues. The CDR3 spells CASSLRAGTDTQYF. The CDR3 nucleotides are TGCGCCAGCAGTCTAAGGGCGGGGACAGATACGCAGTATTTT.

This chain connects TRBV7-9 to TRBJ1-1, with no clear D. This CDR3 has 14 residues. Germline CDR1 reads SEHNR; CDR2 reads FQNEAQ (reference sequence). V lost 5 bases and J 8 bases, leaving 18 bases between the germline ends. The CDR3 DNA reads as TGTGCCAGCAGCCCCACCTTGAGGGCACCCGAAGCTTTCTTT. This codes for CASSPTLRAPEAFF.

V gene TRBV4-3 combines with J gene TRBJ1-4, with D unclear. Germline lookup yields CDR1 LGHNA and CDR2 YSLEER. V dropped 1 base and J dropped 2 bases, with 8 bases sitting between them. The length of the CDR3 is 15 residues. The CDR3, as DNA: TGCGCCAGCAGCCAAGTCTGGGCCACTAATGAAAAACTGTTTTTT. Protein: CASSQVWATNEKLFF.

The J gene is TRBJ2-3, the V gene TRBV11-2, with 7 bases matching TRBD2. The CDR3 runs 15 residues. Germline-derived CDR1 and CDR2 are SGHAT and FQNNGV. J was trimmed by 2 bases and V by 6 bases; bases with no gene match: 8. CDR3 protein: CASSLTSHYTDTQYF. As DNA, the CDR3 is TGTGCCAGCAGTCTGACTAGCCATTACACAGATACGCAGTATTTT. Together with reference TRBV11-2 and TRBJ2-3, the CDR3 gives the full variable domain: EAGVAQSPRYKIIEKRQSVAFWCNPISGHATLYWYQQILGQGPKLLIQFQNNGVVDDSQLPKDRFSAERLKGVDSTLKIQPAKLEDSAVYLCASSLTSHYTDTQYFGPGTRLTVL.

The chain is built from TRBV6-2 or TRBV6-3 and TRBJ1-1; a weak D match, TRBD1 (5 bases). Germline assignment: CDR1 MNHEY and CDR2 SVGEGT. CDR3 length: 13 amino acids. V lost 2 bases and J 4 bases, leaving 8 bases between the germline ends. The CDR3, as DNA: TGTGCCAGCAGTTACGAGGGGATCACTGAAGCTTTCTTT. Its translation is CASSYEGITEAFF.

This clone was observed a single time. DNA of the CDR3: TGTGCCAGCAGTTCTCACGCCCCCTACGAGCAGTACTTC. It encodes CASSSHAPYEQYF. The chain recombines TRBV12-3 or TRBV12-4 with TRBJ2-7; D not certain. V lost 4 bases and J lost 2, with 9 bases in between. This CDR3 region has 13 residues.

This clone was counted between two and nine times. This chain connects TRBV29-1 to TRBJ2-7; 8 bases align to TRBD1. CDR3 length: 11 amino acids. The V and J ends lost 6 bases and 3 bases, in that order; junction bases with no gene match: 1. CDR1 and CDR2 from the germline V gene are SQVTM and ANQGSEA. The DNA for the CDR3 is TGCAGCGTGGACAGGGACTACGAGCAGTACTTC. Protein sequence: CSVDRDYEQYF.

The CDR3 coding sequence is TGTGCCAGCAGTTACGGGGGACAGACTAATACGCAGTATTTT. It encodes CASSYGGQTNTQYF. The V and J genes are TRBV6-2 or TRBV6-3 and TRBJ2-3; 7 bases align to TRBD1. Germline trimming cut 2 bases from V and 7 bases from J; bases unmatched to any gene: 6. The CDR3 length is 14 residues. The germline CDR1 and CDR2 sequences are MNHEY and SVGEGT.

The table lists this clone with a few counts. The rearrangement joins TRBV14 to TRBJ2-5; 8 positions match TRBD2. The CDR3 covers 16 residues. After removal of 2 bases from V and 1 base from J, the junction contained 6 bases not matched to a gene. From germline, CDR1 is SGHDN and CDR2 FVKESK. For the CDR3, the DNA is TGTGCCAGCAGCCAATCGCGGGGGGCCTTCCAAGAGACCCAGTACTTC. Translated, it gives CASSQSRGAFQETQYF.